The clone carrying this TCR beta chain has a count of ten or more. The antigen is unknown. V lost 1 base, J lost 2 bases, and 6 bases stayed unmatched. This CDR3 has 16 amino acids. CDR1 and CDR2 from the germline V gene are SQVTM and ANQGSEA. This sample is part of a study of identical twins. Whole-study findings and limits: For out-of-frame alpha sequences shared by twins, low generation probability was in excess. While abundant cord blood beta clonotypes carried fewer insertions, memory repertoires showed no such pattern. Twins showed weaker excess sharing in their beta out-of-frame sequences. Zero-insertion analyses might be partly confounded by invariant T cells like MAIT and iNKT.

TCRdb passed the 5' RACE reads through MiXCR, listing each CDR3 protein once. The profile covers under 900,000 distinct CDR3 sequences, with approximately 13% appearing a single time and around 1.5% taken by the ten largest. The data were also submitted as part of a second study, on yellow fever vaccine responses in identical twins.

This TCR came from a woman younger than 35 in good health. The sequenced sample was PBMCs. The chain carries TRBV29-1 and TRBJ1-3; 9 bases fit TRBD1. The CDR3 sequence is CSVEGGRTGAGNTIYF. Here the CDR3 DNA reads TGCAGCGTTGAAGGGGGCCGGACAGGGGCTGGAAACACCATATATTTT.